This T cell receptor (beta chain) was obtained from a study of blood T cell repertoires in COVID-19. Study-level background: Sites in the United States, Italy and Spain provided acute and convalescent COVID-19 samples. PBMCs, B-cell-depleted T cells, or T cells were the source of the cDNA or gDNA that made up the material.

Original data processing: Estimation of nucleated cell counts was performed using reference gene primer amplification. The data were produced by immunoSEQ multiplex PCR, yet TCRdb's version contains in-frame clones alone and is incomplete. V and J calls and clone size are copied from that table; D and trimming were computed from the DNA. The data show some 73,000 clones, 65% to 90% seen once. Seattle enrolled patients during active infection and tracked them longitudinally. This receptor was taken from a man between 45 and 60 years old with COVID-19, enrolled during active disease. Material for sequencing was peripheral blood.

Written as DNA, the CDR3 is TGTGCCAGCAGCGTAGAAGGGCCTAGGGGGGACAGGGGGCGAATTAGCAATCAGCCCCAGCATTTT. Translated, it gives CASSVEGPRGDRGRISNQPQHF. The J gene is TRBJ1-5, the V gene TRBV9; 12 bases align to TRBD1. J was trimmed by 0 bases and V by 0 bases; bases with no gene match: 16. Germline CDR1 is SGDLS and CDR2 is YYNGEE. CDR3 length: 22 residues.